The clone carrying this TCR beta chain was found many times. This sample is part of a study of T cells in Graves' hyperthyroidism and ophthalmopathy. TCR beta CDR3 sequences were amplified from RNA transcripts. First-round RT-PCR with HTBI primers amplified the TCR CDR3 region. TCRdb called the multiplex PCR reads again in MiXCR, with one record for every CDR3 protein. Altogether 550,000 to 600,000 distinct CDR3 sequences are present, 40% to 55% being singletons, with the ten largest covering around 20%. The CDR3 is made up of 19 amino acids. The germline CDR1 and CDR2 sequences are SEHNR and FQNEAQ (reference sequence). The ends were cut back, 5 bases at V and 4 bases at J, with 29 bases in the middle.

The source of this sequence is an adult woman with Graves' disease, either hyperthyroidism or ophthalmopathy (not recorded which). The chain combines TRBV7-9 with TRBJ1-1; maybe TRBD1 (6 bases). Sequences were obtained from peripheral blood or thyroid tissue (not recorded which). The CDR3 protein is CASSPRGQGGMQARTEAFF. The CDR3 nucleotides are TGTGCCAGCAGCCCCCGGGGACAAGGCGGAATGCAGGCGCGCACTGAAGCTTTCTTT.